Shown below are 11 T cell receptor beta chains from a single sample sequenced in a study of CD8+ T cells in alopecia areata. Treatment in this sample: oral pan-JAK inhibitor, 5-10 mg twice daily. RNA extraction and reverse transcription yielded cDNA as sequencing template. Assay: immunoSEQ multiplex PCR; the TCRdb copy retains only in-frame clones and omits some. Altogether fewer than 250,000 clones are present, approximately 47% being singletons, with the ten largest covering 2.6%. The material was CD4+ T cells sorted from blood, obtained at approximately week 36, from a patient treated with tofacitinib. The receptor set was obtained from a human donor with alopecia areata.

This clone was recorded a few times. The CDR3 sequence is CASSLAAGYGYTF. The CDR3 coding sequence is TGTGCCAGCAGCTTAGCGGCTGGCTATGGCTACACCTTC. V gene TRBV7-2 combines with J gene TRBJ1-2; D not certain. CDR1 and CDR2 from the germline V gene are SGHTA and FQGNSA. V was clipped by 0 bases and J by 4 bases, with 6 bases between them. The CDR3 has 13 amino acids.

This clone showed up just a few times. CDR3: CSVDGLAGVTDTQYF. CDR3 sequence (DNA): TGCAGCGTTGACGGACTAGCGGGAGTCACAGATACGCAGTATTTT. The J gene is TRBJ2-3, the V gene TRBV29-1, with TRBD2 matching 13 bases. The trim removed 3 bases at V and 2 bases at J, leaving 2 bases unmatched. This CDR3 spans 15 amino acids. Germline V gene data show CDR1 as SQVTM and CDR2 as ANQGSEA.

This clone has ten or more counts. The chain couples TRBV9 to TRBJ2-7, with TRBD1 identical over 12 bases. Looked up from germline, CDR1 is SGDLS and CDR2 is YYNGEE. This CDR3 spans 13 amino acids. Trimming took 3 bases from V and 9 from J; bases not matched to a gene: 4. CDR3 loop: CASSAGQGASQYF. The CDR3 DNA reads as TGTGCCAGCAGCGCGGGACAGGGGGCCTCGCAGTACTTC.

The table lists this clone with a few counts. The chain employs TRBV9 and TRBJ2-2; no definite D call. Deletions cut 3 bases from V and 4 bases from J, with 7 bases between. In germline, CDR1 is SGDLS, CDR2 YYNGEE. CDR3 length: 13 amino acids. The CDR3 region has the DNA TGTGCCAGCAGCGCCCGTCCCACCGGGGAGCTGTTTTTT. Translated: CASSARPTGELFF.

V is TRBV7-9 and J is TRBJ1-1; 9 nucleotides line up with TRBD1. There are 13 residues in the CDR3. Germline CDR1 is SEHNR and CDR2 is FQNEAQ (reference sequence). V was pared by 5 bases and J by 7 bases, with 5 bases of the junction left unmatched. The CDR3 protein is CASSPSDRGEAFF. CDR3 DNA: TGTGCCAGCAGCCCCTCGGACAGGGGTGAAGCTTTCTTT.

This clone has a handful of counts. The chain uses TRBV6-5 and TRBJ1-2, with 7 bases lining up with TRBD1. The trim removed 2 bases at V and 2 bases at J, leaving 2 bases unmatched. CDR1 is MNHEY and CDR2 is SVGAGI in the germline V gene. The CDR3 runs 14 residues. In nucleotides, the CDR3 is TGTGCCAGCAGTTACGCGGGACAGAACTATGGCTACACCTTC. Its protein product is CASSYAGQNYGYTF.

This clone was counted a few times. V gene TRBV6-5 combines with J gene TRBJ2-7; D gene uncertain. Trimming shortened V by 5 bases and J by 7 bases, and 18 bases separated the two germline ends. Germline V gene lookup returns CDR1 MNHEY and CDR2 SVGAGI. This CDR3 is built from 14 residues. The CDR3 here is CASSDITDLGEQYF. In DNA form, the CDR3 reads TGTGCCAGCAGTGATATAACGGACCTAGGGGAGCAGTACTTC.

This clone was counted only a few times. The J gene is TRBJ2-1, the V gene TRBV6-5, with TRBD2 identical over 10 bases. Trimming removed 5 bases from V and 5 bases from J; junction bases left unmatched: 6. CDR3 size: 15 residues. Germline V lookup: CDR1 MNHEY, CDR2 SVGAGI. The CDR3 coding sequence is TGTGCCAGCAGTAGGGGACTAGCGCAAAACAATGAGCAGTTCTTC. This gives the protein CASSRGLAQNNEQFF.

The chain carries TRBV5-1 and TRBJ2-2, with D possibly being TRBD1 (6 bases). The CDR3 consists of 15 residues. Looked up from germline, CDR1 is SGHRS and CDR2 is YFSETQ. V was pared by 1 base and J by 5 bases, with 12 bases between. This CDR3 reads CASSLLQGSTGELFF. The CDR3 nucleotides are TGCGCCAGCAGCTTGCTACAGGGCAGTACCGGGGAGCTGTTTTTT.

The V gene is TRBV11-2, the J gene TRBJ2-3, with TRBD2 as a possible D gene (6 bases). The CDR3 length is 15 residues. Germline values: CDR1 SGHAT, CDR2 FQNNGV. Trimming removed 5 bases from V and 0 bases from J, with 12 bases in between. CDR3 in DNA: TGTGCCAGCAGCCTAACCGGGACTAGCACAGATACGCAGTATTTT. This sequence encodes CASSLTGTSTDTQYF.

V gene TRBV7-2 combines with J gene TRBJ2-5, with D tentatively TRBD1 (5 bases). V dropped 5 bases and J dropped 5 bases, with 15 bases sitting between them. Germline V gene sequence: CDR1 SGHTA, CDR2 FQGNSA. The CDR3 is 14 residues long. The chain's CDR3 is CASSPRTAGETQYF. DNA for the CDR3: TGTGCCAGCAGCCCCCGGACGGCAGGGGAGACCCAGTACTTC.